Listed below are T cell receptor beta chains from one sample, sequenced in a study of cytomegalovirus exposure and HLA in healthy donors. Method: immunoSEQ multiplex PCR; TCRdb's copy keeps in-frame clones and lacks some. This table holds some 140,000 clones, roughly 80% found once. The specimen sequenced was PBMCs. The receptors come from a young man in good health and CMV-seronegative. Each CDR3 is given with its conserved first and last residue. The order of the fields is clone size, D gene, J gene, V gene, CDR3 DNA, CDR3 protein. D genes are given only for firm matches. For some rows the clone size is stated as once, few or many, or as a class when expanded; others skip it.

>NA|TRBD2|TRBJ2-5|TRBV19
TGTGCCAGTAGTTCCCGACTAGCGGGAGAGGGGGAGACCCAGTACTTC
CASSSRLAGEGETQYF
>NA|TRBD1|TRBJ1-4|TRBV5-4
TGTGCCAGCAGCGTGCCCGGGACAGAAGGAGAAAAACTGTTTTTT
CASSVPGTEGEKLFF
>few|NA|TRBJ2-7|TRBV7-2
TGTGCCAGCAGCTGGACTCGTACAAGTGAGCAGTACTTC
CASSWTRTSEQYF
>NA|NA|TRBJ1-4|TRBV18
TGTGCCAGCTCACCGCGCCAGTCCAGGGGCGCTAATGAAAAACTGTTTTTT
CASSPRQSRGANEKLFF
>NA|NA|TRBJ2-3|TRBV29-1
TGCAGCGTTGATAGGTGGGAGGGGGTAGATACGCAGTATTTT
CSVDRWEGVDTQYF
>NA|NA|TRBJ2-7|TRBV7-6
TGTGCCAGCAGCTCCAGGGGCTCTTCCTACGAGCAGTACTTC
CASSSRGSSYEQYF
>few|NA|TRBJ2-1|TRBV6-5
TGTGCCAGCAGTTACTCGAGGGGGGGGCGGAATGAGCAGTTCTTC
CASSYSRGGRNEQFF
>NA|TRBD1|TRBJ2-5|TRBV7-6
TGTGCCAGCAGCGCGGGACAGGTCAGGTCGGAGACCCAGTACTTC
CASSAGQVRSETQYF
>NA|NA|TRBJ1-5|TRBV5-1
TGCGCCAGCAGCTTGGGGGCGGGTCAGCCCCAGCATTTT
CASSLGAGQPQHF
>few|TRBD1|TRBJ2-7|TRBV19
TGTGCCAGCGGGACAGGCTCCTACGAGCAGTACTTC
CASGTGSYEQYF
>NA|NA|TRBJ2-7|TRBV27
TGTGCCAGCAGCCCCCTTGGAGGGATCGACTACGAGCAGTACTTC
CASSPLGGIDYEQYF
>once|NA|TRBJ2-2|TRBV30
TGTGCCTGGAGTGTACTAGTGGCCGGGGAGCTGTTTTTT
CAWSVLVAGELFF
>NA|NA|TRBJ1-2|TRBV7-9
TGTGCCAGCAGTCCTCAGGGTGGCTACACCTTC
CASSPQGGYTF
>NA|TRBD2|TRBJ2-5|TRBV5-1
TGCGCCAGCAGCCCGGGACTAGCGCAAGAGACCCAGTACTTC
CASSPGLAQETQYF